These 30 T cell receptor beta chains came from one sample sequenced in a study of blood T cell repertoires in COVID-19. The assay was immunoSEQ multiplex PCR, and TCRdb's table has in-frame clones only and misses some. The sample contains under 200,000 clones, over 80% of which appear only once. The sequencing input was peripheral blood. The receptor source for this set is a woman aged 60 to 75 with COVID-19, enrolled during active disease.

This chain links TRBV29-1 with TRBJ1-1; 8 nucleotides match TRBD1. The CDR3 has 12 amino acids. Germline V gene data show CDR1 as SQVTM and CDR2 as ANQGSEA. Trimming took 7 bases from V and 1 from J; bases not matched to a gene: 2. Here the CDR3 DNA reads TGCAGCGCCGGGACAGGGAACACTGAAGCTTTCTTT. This translates into CSAGTGNTEAFF.

This chain connects TRBV7-2 to TRBJ1-3; the match to TRBD1 covers 8 bases. Germline loops: CDR1 SGHTA, CDR2 FQGNSA. The CDR3 sequence is 15 residues long. J lost 2 bases, V lost 6 bases, and 6 bases had no gene match. The CDR3 is CASRSWTGPGNTIYF. Written as DNA, the CDR3 is TGTGCCAGCAGGTCCTGGACAGGGCCTGGAAACACCATATATTTT.

The chain carries TRBV6-6 and TRBJ1-2; the D is unclear. V was clipped by 5 bases and J by 7 bases, with 14 bases between them. This CDR3 comprises 13 residues. CDR1 is MNHNY and CDR2 is SVGAGI in the germline V gene (reference sequence). CDR3 in amino acids: CASSPTPESGYTF. The CDR3 coding sequence is TGTGCCAGCAGTCCCACCCCGGAGAGTGGCTACACCTTC.

There are many counts of this clone. V is TRBV7-9 and J is TRBJ2-1, with D perhaps matching TRBD1 (7 bases). V lost 4 bases to trimming and J lost 8 bases, with 24 bases between them. This CDR3 spans 17 amino acids. Germline CDR1 SEHNR, CDR2 FQNEAQ (reference sequence). The CDR3 region is CASSSRRGRDSLYEQFF. In DNA, the CDR3 is TGTGCCAGCAGCTCCAGGAGGGGCCGGGACAGTTTGTATGAGCAGTTCTTC.

V usage is TRBV6-2 or TRBV6-3 and J usage is TRBJ1-2; tentative D call: TRBD1 (5 bases). V dropped 2 bases and J dropped 4 bases, with 11 bases sitting between them. The CDR3 consists of 14 residues. Germline V gene data show CDR1 as MNHEY and CDR2 as SVGEGT. The CDR3 protein is CASSYGQGGYGYTF. The CDR3 region has the DNA TGTGCCAGCAGTTACGGTCAGGGAGGCTATGGCTACACCTTC.

The V gene is TRBV5-1, the J gene TRBJ1-1, with D possibly being TRBD1 (6 bases). The CDR3 has 14 residues. V lost 2 bases to trimming and J lost 1 base, with 9 bases between them. Germline V lookup: CDR1 SGHRS, CDR2 YFSETQ. The CDR3 protein is CASSFSGQNTEAFF. CDR3 nucleotide sequence: TGCGCCAGCAGCTTCTCGGGACAGAACACTGAAGCTTTCTTT.

The CDR3 sequence is CAWSVFGSSGRRNEQFF. CDR3 sequence (DNA): TGTGCCTGGAGTGTATTCGGGTCTAGCGGGAGGCGCAATGAGCAGTTCTTC. V usage is TRBV30 and J usage is TRBJ2-1; 11 bases agree with TRBD2. The CDR3 spans 17 residues. Germline-derived CDR1 and CDR2 are GTSNPN and SVGIG (reference sequence). The J segment lost 6 bases and the V segment lost 0 bases, leaving 10 bases of the junction unmatched.

This chain uses TRBV5-1 with TRBJ2-3; the D is unclear. Trimming removed 4 bases at V and 0 bases at J, with 12 bases between. The germline CDR1 and CDR2 sequences are SGHRS and YFSETQ. There are 15 residues in the CDR3. This chain's CDR3 is CASSPDGASTDTQYF. In DNA form, the CDR3 reads TGCGCCAGCAGCCCAGACGGAGCTAGCACAGATACGCAGTATTTT.

The chain is built from TRBV28 and TRBJ1-6; TRBD1 aligns across 7 bases. Germline loops: CDR1 MDHEN, CDR2 SYDVKM. This CDR3 has 13 residues. With 8 bases clipped from V and 7 bases from J, the junction kept 5 bases outside the gene matches. The CDR3 bases are TGTGCCAGCCTGGGACAGTCGAATTCACCCCTCCACTTT. Translation gives CASLGQSNSPLHF.

V usage is TRBV10-3 and J usage is TRBJ1-1; tentatively, D is TRBD1 (5 bases). CDR1 ENHRY and CDR2 SYGVKD come from the germline V gene. The CDR3 consists of 15 residues. Trimming took off 6 bases at V and 3 bases at J, with 17 bases between the two ends. The CDR3 DNA sequence: TGTGCCATCAGGGTTCCGAGCAAGGGGCACACTGAAGCTTTCTTT. It codes for CAIRVPSKGHTEAFF.

This clone occurred many times. The chain has TRBV19 and TRBJ1-5, with a tentative D call TRBD1 (5 bases). V dropped 3 bases and J dropped 5 bases, with 8 bases sitting between them. The CDR3 is 13 amino acids. Germline lookup yields CDR1 LNHDA and CDR2 SQIVND (reference sequence). In DNA form, the CDR3 reads TGTGCCAGTAGTATTCAGGGTCATCAGCCCCAGCATTTT. The encoded protein is CASSIQGHQPQHF. The full variable domain, rest sourced from reference TRBV19 and TRBJ1-5, is DGGITQSPKYLFRKEGQNVTLSCEQNLNHDAMYWYRQDPGQGLRLIYYSQIVNDFQKGDIAEGYSVSREKKESFPLTVTSAQKNPTAFYLCASSIQGHQPQHFGDGTRLSIL.

V usage is TRBV5-1 and J usage is TRBJ1-1; D is unclear. Per the germline V gene, CDR1 is SGHRS and CDR2 is YFSETQ. V was trimmed by 0 bases and J by 3 bases, leaving 12 bases between them. CDR3 length: 15 residues. For the CDR3, the DNA is TGCGCCAGCAGCTTGGTCCCACGTGAGGACACTGAAGCTTTCTTT. Translation: CASSLVPREDTEAFF.

This sequence joins TRBV7-9 and TRBJ1-1, with D possibly TRBD1 on 6 matching bases. CDR1 SEHNR and CDR2 FQNEAQ come from the germline V gene (reference sequence). V lost 6 bases to trimming and J lost 0 bases, with 11 bases between them. The CDR3 is 14 residues long. CDR3 sequence (DNA): TGTGCCAGCAGTAAGGCAGGGGTGAACACTGAAGCTTTCTTT. Its translation is CASSKAGVNTEAFF. The full variable domain, rest sourced from reference TRBV7-9 and TRBJ1-1, is DTGVSQNPRHKITKRGQNVTFRCDPISEHNRLYWYRQTLGQGPEFLTYFQNEAQLEKSRLLSDRFSAERPKGSFSTLEIQRTEQGDSAMYLCASSKAGVNTEAFFGQGTRLTVV.

The CDR3 region is CASSMMSGEQPQHF. CDR3 DNA sequence: TGTGCCAGTAGTATGATGTCCGGGGAGCAGCCCCAGCATTTT. The chain uses TRBV19 and TRBJ1-5; D remains unclear. Germline CDR1 reads LNHDA; CDR2 reads SQIVND (reference sequence). V was cut by 3 bases and J by 7 bases, with 13 bases left in between. This CDR3 comprises 14 residues.

The genes are TRBV6-2 or TRBV6-3 and TRBJ2-1; 9 bases line up with TRBD2. CDR1 is MNHEY, CDR2 SVGEGT, per germline. CDR3 length: 15 residues. V gave up 4 bases and J gave up 2 bases; unmatched junction bases: 3. CDR3 bases: TGTGCCAGCAGTTCGGGCGGGAGGGCCTACAATGAGCAGTTCTTC. The encoded protein is CASSSGGRAYNEQFF.

The chain is built from TRBV6-2 or TRBV6-3 and TRBJ2-1; tentatively, D is TRBD2 (6 bases). The germline gives CDR1 MNHEY, CDR2 SVGEGT. The CDR3 has 16 residues. V lost 7 bases to trimming and J lost 4 bases, with 20 bases between them. This CDR3 is CASNPSLGGIYNEQFF. DNA for the CDR3: TGTGCCAGCAACCCCTCTTTGGGAGGAATTTACAATGAGCAGTTCTTC.

This rearrangement joins TRBV12-3 or TRBV12-4 to TRBJ1-1, with D possibly being TRBD1 (6 bases). Trimming removed 7 bases at V and 1 base at J, with 10 bases between. This CDR3 has 13 residues. Here the CDR3 DNA reads TGTGCCAGCACCTCAGGGGAGAACACTGAAGCTTTCTTT. Translating gives CASTSGENTEAFF.

The chain is built from TRBV5-4 and TRBJ2-7; TRBD2 agrees at 9 bases. CDR1 and CDR2 (germline): SGHNT, YYREEE (reference sequence). The CDR3 runs 18 residues. The V and J ends lost 2 bases and 0 bases, in that order; junction bases with no gene match: 12. In DNA, the CDR3 is TGTGCCAGCAGCTTACGGACTAGCGCGAACAGTTACTCCTACGAGCAGTACTTC. The encoded protein is CASSLRTSANSYSYEQYF.

V usage is TRBV6-2 or TRBV6-3 and J usage is TRBJ2-3, with D hard to call. The germline V and J ends were trimmed by 2 bases and 1 base, with 10 bases remaining between them. This CDR3 region has 15 residues. From germline, CDR1 is MNHEY and CDR2 SVGEGT. The CDR3 is CASSYPSLGTDTQYF. The CDR3 region has the DNA TGTGCCAGCAGTTACCCCTCCCTAGGCACAGATACGCAGTATTTT.

This rearrangement joins TRBV5-4 to TRBJ2-2; 7 nucleotides agree with TRBD1. The CDR3 is made up of 14 amino acids. Unmatched junction bases numbered 5, after V lost 7 bases and J lost 2 bases. In germline, CDR1 is SGHNT, CDR2 YYREEE (reference sequence). The CDR3 region has the DNA TGTGCCAGCGGAACAGGGGCTAACACCGGGGAGCTGTTTTTT. Translating it yields CASGTGANTGELFF. The variable domain in full, completed from reference TRBV5-4 and TRBJ2-2, reads ETGVTQSPTHLIKTRGQQVTLRCSSQSGHNTVSWYQQALGQGPQFIFQYYREEENGRGNFPPRFSGLQFPNYSSELNVNALELDDSALYLCASGTGANTGELFFGEGSRLTVL.

The J gene is TRBJ1-1, the V gene TRBV4-2; 8 positions agree with TRBD1. Per the germline V gene, CDR1 is LGHNA and CDR2 is YNFKEQ. The CDR3 sequence is 14 residues long. The V and J ends lost 6 bases and 3 bases, in that order; junction bases with no gene match: 6. The CDR3 protein is CASSGQGGYTEAFF. The CDR3 DNA follows: TGTGCCAGCAGTGGACAGGGAGGATACACTGAAGCTTTCTTT.

The chain is built from TRBV11-3 and TRBJ2-1; 7 bases line up with TRBD2. Trimming removed 6 bases from V and 6 bases from J; junction bases left unmatched: 8. The CDR3 loop spans 14 amino acids. Germline CDR1 reads SGHNT; CDR2 reads YENEEA. The CDR3 coding sequence is TGTGCCAGCAGTTCGGGGGGTGGGCCCAATGAGCAGTTCTTC. It translates to CASSSGGGPNEQFF. Drawing the rest from reference TRBV11-3 and TRBJ2-1, the complete variable domain is EAGVVQSPRYKIIEKKQPVAFWCNPISGHNTLYWYLQNLGQGPELLIRYENEEAVDDSQLPKDRFSAERLKGVDSTLKIQPAELGDSAVYLCASSSGGGPNEQFFGPGTRLTVL.

The chain uses TRBV5-1 and TRBJ1-2; 10 bases fit TRBD1. V dropped 3 bases and J dropped 8; count of bases not matched to a gene: 1. From germline, CDR1 is SGHRS and CDR2 YFSETQ. The CDR3 loop spans 12 amino acids. The CDR3, as DNA: TGCGCCAGCAGCTGGGACAGGGGCGGCTACACCTTC. It yields the protein CASSWDRGGYTF.

This chain uses TRBV6-5 with TRBJ1-2; D call uncertain. The CDR3 runs 13 residues. Germline CDR1 and CDR2: MNHEY and SVGAGI. Trimming stripped 4 bases from V and 6 bases from J, with 12 bases between. The chain's CDR3 is CASSLGGSDGYTF. As DNA, the CDR3 is TGTGCCAGCAGTTTGGGAGGGAGCGATGGCTACACCTTC.

J is TRBJ2-3 and V is TRBV7-2, with 7 bases fitting TRBD1. Germline lookup yields CDR1 SGHTA and CDR2 FQGNSA. V lost 5 bases and J lost 0; bases outside the gene matches: 5. The CDR3 sequence is 15 residues long. In DNA, the CDR3 is TGTGCCAGCAGCCAGGACAGGACTAGCACAGATACGCAGTATTTT. It encodes CASSQDRTSTDTQYF.

The V and J genes are TRBV30 and TRBJ1-1; TRBD1 aligns across 9 bases. The junction had 9 bases not matched to a gene; V was cut back by 8 bases and J by 5 bases. The CDR3 totals 13 residues. Germline loops: CDR1 GTSNPN, CDR2 SVGIG (reference sequence). The CDR3 nucleotides read TGTGCCCTGATGACAGGGGGTTATACTGAAGCTTTCTTT. It codes for CALMTGGYTEAFF.

V usage is TRBV27 and J usage is TRBJ2-7, with D tentatively TRBD1 (7 bases). This CDR3 has 15 residues. The germline V gene has CDR1 MNHEY and CDR2 SMNVEV (reference sequence). V was cut by 10 bases and J by 2 bases, with 21 bases left in between. DNA for the CDR3: TGTGCCACCTCCTCGGCAGGGGGGCGCCCCTACGAGCAGTACTTC. Its translation is CATSSAGGRPYEQYF.

This chain uses TRBV27 with TRBJ2-6; TRBD1 matches 11 bases. V trimming: 4 bases; J trimming: 2 bases; junction bases outside the gene matches: 10. The germline CDR1 and CDR2 sequences are MNHEY and SMNVEV (reference sequence). The CDR3 is made up of 19 amino acids. The CDR3 DNA follows: TGTGCCAGCAGTTCACCACCCTGGACAGGGGGCACTGGGGCCAACGTCCTGACTTTC. Its protein product is CASSSPPWTGGTGANVLTF.

CDR3: CASSTQRGGKDTQYF. The CDR3 nucleotides read TGTGCCAGCAGCACTCAGAGAGGGGGCAAAGATACGCAGTATTTT. V gene TRBV9 combines with J gene TRBJ2-3, with 7 bases that match TRBD1. Per the germline V gene, CDR1 is SGDLS and CDR2 is YYNGEE. CDR3 length equals 15 residues. V lost 4 bases and J lost 5; bases outside the gene matches: 10.

V gene TRBV5-6 combines with J gene TRBJ1-4; tentatively, D is TRBD1 (6 bases). In germline, CDR1 is SGHDT, CDR2 YYEEEE. V lost 4 bases, J lost 7 bases, and 17 bases lay in between. CDR3 length: 15 amino acids. CDR3 amino acids: CASSAVTGMGEKLFF. The CDR3 coding sequence is TGTGCCAGCAGCGCAGTTACAGGGATGGGTGAAAAACTGTTTTTT.